One and the same sample provided the 11 T cell receptor beta chains below, sequenced in a study of CD8 T cells in Susac syndrome. Random hexamers were used to reverse transcribe an amount of roughly 0.45 to 1 ug RNA. TCRdb processed the immunoSEQ multiplex PCR reads anew with MiXCR; each CDR3 protein has one entry. The sample lists roughly 250,000 distinct CDR3 sequences, less than 96% occurring once. The sequenced sample was CD4+ T cells from PBMCs. These receptors all stem from a human donor with Susac syndrome.

This clonotype was observed a few times. V and J are TRBV20-1 and TRBJ2-5, with D perhaps assigned TRBD1 or TRBD2 (5 bases each). The CDR3 is made up of 12 amino acids. V was trimmed by 3 bases and J by 0 bases, leaving 5 bases between them. The germline V gene encodes CDR1 DFQATT and CDR2 SNEGSKA (reference sequence). CDR3 region: CSARGHQETQYF. The CDR3 region has the DNA TGCAGTGCTAGGGGACACCAAGAGACCCAGTACTTC.

V and J are TRBV5-4 and TRBJ1-1; D not resolved. This CDR3 is 14 amino acids long. V dropped 1 base and J dropped 4 bases, with 11 bases sitting between them. CDR1 is SGHNT and CDR2 is YYREEE in the germline V gene (reference sequence). This chain's CDR3 is CASSLSSAATEAFF. The CDR3 bases are TGTGCCAGCAGCTTGAGTAGCGCGGCCACTGAAGCTTTCTTT.

The chain carries TRBV29-1 and TRBJ2-7; D is unclear. The V gene's germline CDR1 is SQVTM and CDR2 ANQGSEA. There are 12 residues in the CDR3. The V gene lost 2 bases and the J gene lost 6 bases, with 11 bases spanning the gap. The CDR3 protein is CSVEIGNTEQYF. The CDR3 DNA reads as TGCAGCGTTGAAATTGGGAACACCGAGCAGTACTTC.

The chain couples TRBV29-1 to TRBJ2-4; D could derive from TRBD1 or TRBD2 (5 bases each). CDR1 SQVTM and CDR2 ANQGSEA come from the germline V gene. Trimming shortened V by 0 bases and J by 7 bases, and 13 bases separated the two germline ends. The CDR3 covers 14 residues. This CDR3 reads CSVEDRGRVNIQYF. The CDR3 DNA reads as TGCAGCGTTGAAGACCGGGGCAGGGTCAACATTCAGTACTTC. The entire variable domain, with the rest obtained from reference TRBV29-1 and TRBJ2-4, is as follows: SAVISQKPSRDICQRGTSLTIQCQVDSQVTMMFWYRQQPGQSLTLIATANQGSEATYESGFVIDKFPISRPNLTFSTLTVSNMSPEDSSIYLCSVEDRGRVNIQYFGAGTRLSVL.

This clonotype is a singleton in its sample. This chain connects TRBV5-1 to TRBJ2-7, with 9 bases identical to TRBD2. The ends lost 3 bases at V and 0 bases at J; junction bases unmatched: 10. The CDR3 is 17 amino acids. Per the germline V gene, CDR1 is SGHRS and CDR2 is YFSETQ. CDR3 nucleotide sequence: TGCGCCAGCAGCTCGACCCCTAGCGGGGCCGCCTCCTACGAGCAGTACTTC. Its translation is CASSSTPSGAASYEQYF.

V and J are TRBV30 and TRBJ2-1; 7 positions agree with TRBD2. Trimming cost V 2 bases and J 0 bases; bases outside gene matches: 13. This CDR3 is 18 amino acids long. The germline V gene encodes CDR1 GTSNPN and CDR2 SVGIG (reference sequence). CDR3 amino acids: CAWSKKRDAPSSYNEQFF. The CDR3 coding sequence is TGTGCCTGGAGTAAGAAGCGGGATGCCCCGAGCTCCTACAATGAGCAGTTCTTC.

This chain uses TRBV28 with TRBJ1-3; D is undetermined. Per germline, CDR1 MDHEN and CDR2 SYDVKM. V lost 5 bases and J lost 3, with 11 bases in between. The CDR3 length is 14 residues. The CDR3 loop is CASSPPLRGNTIYF. DNA of the CDR3: TGTGCCAGCAGTCCCCCGTTGCGTGGAAACACCATATATTTT. Complete variable domain (other parts from reference TRBV28 and TRBJ1-3): DVKVTQSSRYLVKRTGEKVFLECVQDMDHENMFWYRQDPGLGLRLIYFSYDVKMKEKGDIPEGYSVSREKKERFSLILESASTNQTSMYLCASSPPLRGNTIYFGEGSWLTVV.

The genes are TRBV29-1 and TRBJ2-2; perhaps TRBD2 as D (6 bases). The CDR3 has 14 residues. The germline CDR1 and CDR2 sequences are SQVTM and ANQGSEA. Trimming stripped 6 bases from V and 1 base from J, with 12 bases between. The CDR3 is CSVRGRENTGELFF. The CDR3 DNA reads as TGCAGCGTGAGAGGGCGGGAGAACACCGGGGAGCTGTTTTTT.

The CDR3 sequence is CASSSGGGQPQHF. In nucleotides, the CDR3 is TGTGCCAGCAGTTCAGGGGGCGGTCAGCCCCAGCATTTT. The chain couples TRBV27 to TRBJ1-5, with 8 nucleotides matching TRBD1. The ends lost 4 bases at V and 6 bases at J; junction bases unmatched: 2. This CDR3 is 13 amino acids long. From germline, CDR1 is MNHEY and CDR2 SMNVEV (reference sequence).

The CDR3 DNA follows: TGCAGTGCTAGAGCTGGGGACATCCTAGACTATGGCTACACCTTC. Translation gives CSARAGDILDYGYTF. The rearrangement joins TRBV20-1 to TRBJ1-2; weak D call: TRBD1 (6 bases). The V gene's germline CDR1 is DFQATT and CDR2 SNEGSKA (reference sequence). V shed 1 base and J shed 3 bases, with 15 bases lying between them. The CDR3 runs to 15 residues.

J is TRBJ2-7 and V is TRBV12-3 or TRBV12-4, with 11 nucleotides matching TRBD1. CDR3 length: 15 amino acids. The junction had 4 bases not matched to a gene; V was cut back by 2 bases and J by 4 bases. CDR3 nucleotides: TGTGCCAGCAGTTTAAAGGGACAGGGGGGATACGAGCAGTACTTC. The encoded protein is CASSLKGQGGYEQYF.